The 17 T cell receptor beta chains in this list originate from one sample, sequenced in a study of metastatic and nonmetastatic thyroid tumors. Among the patients, none had received any treatment before thyroid surgery. TCRdb re-called the PCR reads with MiXCR. The data show approximately 17,000 clones, 27% seen once. Sequenced: adjacent normal tissue. The receptors were sampled from a female donor with papillary thyroid cancer or a benign thyroid nodule (not recorded which). Some clones in this sample may be carry-over from other donors' samples.

The DNA for the CDR3 is TGCAGTGCGAGTCCAATAGGGGGCGGAAGCAATCAGCCCCAGCATTTT. Translated, it gives CSASPIGGGSNQPQHF. The chain joins TRBV20-1 to TRBJ1-5; 7 nucleotides line up with TRBD1. The ends lost 6 bases at V and 1 base at J; junction bases unmatched: 12. The CDR3 runs 16 residues. The germline CDR1 and CDR2 sequences are DFQATT and SNEGSKA (reference sequence).

This chain connects TRBV9 to TRBJ2-5, with TRBD2 matching 11 bases. Germline V gives CDR1 SGDLS, CDR2 YYNGEE. Losses at the gene ends were 5 bases for V and 0 bases for J; bases not matched to a gene: 0. This CDR3 comprises 14 residues. CDR3 protein: CASSSGGDQETQYF. In nucleotides, the CDR3 is TGTGCCAGCAGTAGCGGGGGGGACCAAGAGACCCAGTACTTC.

This clone showed up just a few times. The V and J genes are TRBV12-5 and TRBJ2-7; D ambiguous. Trimming removed 1 base at V and 3 bases at J, with 1 base between. Germline lookup yields CDR1 LGHNT and CDR2 FRNRAP. This CDR3 comprises 11 residues. Written as DNA, the CDR3 is TGTGCTAGTGGTTTGGGCTACGAGCAGTACTTC. Translated, it gives CASGLGYEQYF.

The chain combines TRBV4-1 with TRBJ1-2; D is possibly TRBD1 (6 bases). The CDR3 extends over 14 amino acids. CDR1 is MGHRA and CDR2 is YSYEKL in the germline V gene. Trimming removed 3 bases at V and 8 bases at J, with 16 bases between. CDR3 nucleotide sequence: TGCGCCAGCAGCCAGGCGGGGGGCGCGAAAGGCTACACCTTC. Translating it yields CASSQAGGAKGYTF.

The chain carries TRBV27 and TRBJ2-1; the match to TRBD2 covers 8 bases. The CDR3 runs 14 residues. CDR1 MNHEY and CDR2 SMNVEV come from the germline V gene (reference sequence). V lost 5 bases to trimming and J lost 8 bases; unmatched junction nucleotides: 8. The CDR3 is CASSLRGGPHEQFF. CDR3 coding DNA: TGTGCCAGCAGTCTGCGCGGGGGGCCCCATGAGCAGTTCTTC.

This clone was counted ten times or more. The V gene is TRBV28, the J gene TRBJ1-2; 9 bases are a match to TRBD1. Germline CDR1 and CDR2: MDHEN and SYDVKM. Germline trimming cut 6 bases from V and 5 bases from J; bases unmatched to any gene: 1. The CDR3 has 12 residues. CDR3 residues: CASRTGGYGYTF. The CDR3 bases are TGTGCCAGCAGGACAGGGGGGTATGGCTACACCTTC.

The chain couples TRBV20-1 to TRBJ1-1; unclear D gene. This CDR3 spans 13 amino acids. In germline, CDR1 is DFQATT, CDR2 SNEGSKA (reference sequence). V lost 2 bases and J 1 base, leaving 8 bases between the germline ends. The CDR3 DNA sequence: TGCAGTGCTAGAAGTGCTTCGAACACTGAAGCTTTCTTT. This gives the protein CSARSASNTEAFF.

The rearrangement joins TRBV5-1 to TRBJ2-7; D possibly corresponds to TRBD1 (5 bases). Trimming stripped 2 bases from V and 0 bases from J, with 9 bases between. The CDR3 totals 14 residues. CDR1 is SGHRS, CDR2 YFSETQ, per germline. CDR3 in amino acids: CASSLYTGSYEQYF. CDR3 in DNA: TGCGCCAGCAGCTTATACACAGGCTCCTACGAGCAGTACTTC. Filled out from reference TRBV5-1 and TRBJ2-7, the complete variable domain reads KAGVTQTPRYLIKTRGQQVTLSCSPISGHRSVSWYQQTPGQGLQFLFEYFSETQRNKGNFPGRFSGRQFSNSRSEMNVSTLELGDSALYLCASSLYTGSYEQYFGPGTRLTVT.

In this sample, this clone turned up a few times. Here the CDR3 DNA reads TGTGCCAGCAGCTGGACAGGGGACACCGGGGAGCTGTTTTTT. This translates into CASSWTGDTGELFF. The chain combines TRBV12-3 or TRBV12-4 with TRBJ2-2; 9 bases are a match to TRBD1. J gave up 3 bases and V 6 bases, and 2 bases lay outside the gene matches. This CDR3 is 14 amino acids long.

This clone was seen a few times. The rearrangement uses TRBV28 and TRBJ2-7, with D maybe TRBD2 (6 bases). Trimming cost V 3 bases and J 6 bases, with 9 bases left between them. From germline, CDR1 is MDHEN and CDR2 SYDVKM. The CDR3 is 12 amino acids. The CDR3 loop reads CASSFKGGEQYF. CDR3 nucleotides: TGTGCCAGCAGTTTCAAGGGAGGCGAGCAGTACTTC.

The rearrangement uses TRBV5-1 and TRBJ2-7, with 13 bases fitting TRBD2. From germline, CDR1 is SGHRS and CDR2 YFSETQ. V lost 2 bases, J lost 5 bases, and 7 bases stayed unmatched. There are 16 residues in the CDR3. CDR3 in DNA: TGCGCCAGCAGCTTAAGCACCGGGACTAGCGGGAACGAGCAGTACTTC. Translating it yields CASSLSTGTSGNEQYF. Full variable domain (outside the CDR3, taken from reference TRBV5-1 and TRBJ2-7): KAGVTQTPRYLIKTRGQQVTLSCSPISGHRSVSWYQQTPGQGLQFLFEYFSETQRNKGNFPGRFSGRQFSNSRSEMNVSTLELGDSALYLCASSLSTGTSGNEQYFGPGTRLTVT.

A few counts support this clone. The V and J genes are TRBV12-3 or TRBV12-4 and TRBJ2-2; TRBD2 matches at 9 bases. V shed 3 bases, J shed 3 bases, and the junction held 14 bases outside the gene matches. The CDR3 covers 19 residues. The CDR3 nucleotides are TGTGCCAGCAGTTTCGTCGGCGGGAGGGCCGTATACGACACCGGGGAGCTGTTTTTT. Protein sequence: CASSFVGGRAVYDTGELFF.

CDR3 bases: TGTGCCAGTAGGAAGGGTCGGCCCAACAGCTCCTACGAGCAGTACTTC. It encodes CASRKGRPNSSYEQYF. The chain recombines TRBV19 with TRBJ2-7, with D hard to call. This CDR3 is 16 amino acids long. V dropped 6 bases and J dropped 0 bases, with 18 bases sitting between them. Germline CDR1 LNHDA, CDR2 SQIVND (reference sequence).

In this sample, this clone turned up many times. The chain is built from TRBV6-5 and TRBJ1-6; 7 bases agree with TRBD1. In germline, CDR1 is MNHEY, CDR2 SVGAGI. CDR3 length: 15 amino acids. The trim removed 0 bases at V and 8 bases at J, leaving 4 bases unmatched. The CDR3 is CASSYSNDRDSPLHF. DNA for the CDR3: TGTGCCAGCAGTTACTCTAACGACAGGGATTCACCCCTCCACTTT.

This clone appeared a few times. The CDR3 loop reads CASSLADTQYF. The CDR3 DNA sequence: TGTGCCAGCAGTTTAGCAGATACGCAGTATTTT. The chain links TRBV12-3 or TRBV12-4 to TRBJ2-3, with no clear D. The CDR3 runs 11 residues. Trimming took 0 bases from V and 5 from J, leaving 0 bases between them.

V and J are TRBV20-1 and TRBJ1-2; D is undetermined. V was pared by 6 bases and J by 7 bases, with 6 bases between. The CDR3 covers 9 residues. The germline CDR1 and CDR2 sequences are DFQATT and SNEGSKA (reference sequence). The DNA of the CDR3 is TGCAGTGCAAGACTTGGCTACACCTTC. Protein product: CSARLGYTF.

This clone showed up just a few times. This chain joins TRBV11-2 and TRBJ1-3; D remains ambiguous. Trimming cost V 1 base and J 0 bases, with 10 bases left between them. This CDR3 spans 16 amino acids. Germline loops: CDR1 SGHAT, CDR2 FQNNGV. This CDR3 reads CASSLGGPSSGNTIYF. CDR3 coding DNA: TGTGCCAGCAGCTTAGGAGGGCCCTCCTCTGGAAACACCATATATTTT.